Described below is a single T cell receptor (beta chain) sequence and its context. One entry per CDR3 protein, without DNA, is what TCRdb gives after re-calling the 5' RACE reads. The table counts 300,000 to 400,000 distinct CDR3 sequences; approximately 2% lies in the top ten. The data are from a study of monozygotic twins with inflammatory bowel disease. This CDR3 is built from 19 residues. The germline CDR1 and CDR2 sequences are SGHAT and FQNNGV. The J gene is TRBJ1-1, the V gene TRBV11-2; the D gene TCRdb calls, TRBD1, cannot be checked with no DNA. This receptor was obtained from a human donor with ulcerative colitis or Crohn's disease, or a healthy co-twin of an affected twin (not recorded which). Sequenced: blood. The chain's CDR3 is CASSTRDSTFLILTDEAFF.